This entry lists 29 T cell receptor beta chains sequenced from one sample in a study of Graves' ophthalmopathy and Graves' hyperthyroidism. Amplifying from RNA transcripts, the study obtained TCR beta CDR3 regions. Scientists carried out first-round RT-PCR using HTBI primers and then a second-round multiplex PCR. TCRdb independently ran MiXCR on the multiplex PCR reads; one entry per CDR3 protein. The sample shows 360,000 or so distinct CDR3 sequences, about 18% of them seen only once. The material sequenced was peripheral blood. The receptors originated from a woman younger than 30 with Graves' ophthalmopathy.

This chain uses TRBV6-1 with TRBJ2-7; 9 nucleotides line up with TRBD2. Germline V CDR1 and CDR2: MNHNS, SASEGT. The CDR3 has 15 residues. V lost 4 bases and J lost 3; bases outside the gene matches: 7. CDR3 DNA: TGTGCCAGCAGTGCTCGGACTAGCGATTTCTACGAGCAGTACTTC. Encoded protein: CASSARTSDFYEQYF.

In this sample, this clonotype turned up many times. The J gene is TRBJ2-5, the V gene TRBV20-1, with no clear D. The germline V and J ends were trimmed by 0 bases and 2 bases, with 13 bases remaining between them. CDR1 is DFQATT, CDR2 SNEGSKA, per germline (reference sequence). There are 15 residues in the CDR3. The CDR3, as DNA: TGCAGTGCTAGAGATTCGAGTCGGATTCAAGAGACCCAGTACTTC. Its translation is CSARDSSRIQETQYF.

At least ten counts were recorded for this clonotype. The CDR3 region is CASSLVGGPNQPQHF. In nucleotides, the CDR3 is TGTGCCAGCAGTTTAGTGGGCGGCCCCAATCAGCCCCAGCATTTT. This chain links TRBV28 with TRBJ1-5, with unresolved D. Germline values: CDR1 MDHEN, CDR2 SYDVKM. V was pared by 2 bases and J by 3 bases, with 11 bases between. The CDR3 has 15 amino acids. Full variable domain (outside the CDR3, taken from reference TRBV28 and TRBJ1-5): DVKVTQSSRYLVKRTGEKVFLECVQDMDHENMFWYRQDPGLGLRLIYFSYDVKMKEKGDIPEGYSVSREKKERFSLILESASTNQTSMYLCASSLVGGPNQPQHFGDGTRLSIL.

At least ten counts were recorded for this clonotype. J is TRBJ2-2 and V is TRBV12-3 or TRBV12-4, with 9 bases fitting TRBD1. CDR3 length: 15 residues. Trimming cost V 5 bases and J 5 bases; bases outside gene matches: 6. The CDR3 here is CASSPGQGLTGELFF. The CDR3 DNA sequence: TGTGCCAGCAGTCCCGGACAGGGGCTAACCGGGGAGCTGTTTTTT.

This clonotype was counted at least ten times. This chain uses TRBV2 with TRBJ1-1; maybe TRBD1 (5 bases). The CDR3 is made up of 14 amino acids. V shed 6 bases and J shed 6 bases, with 17 bases lying between them. Germline values: CDR1 SNHLY, CDR2 FYNNEI. In DNA form, the CDR3 reads TGTGCCAGCAGACCGGAGGGGAAAGGCGCTGAAGCTTTCTTT. As protein: CASRPEGKGAEAFF.

This clonotype was seen at least ten times. The V gene is TRBV7-2, the J gene TRBJ2-2; no definite D call. The CDR3 length is 13 residues. CDR1 and CDR2 from the germline V gene are SGHTA and FQGNSA. V was cut by 2 bases and J by 8 bases, with 9 bases left in between. The CDR3 loop is CASSLLRSGELFF. The CDR3, as DNA: TGTGCCAGCAGCTTACTCAGGAGTGGGGAGCTGTTTTTT.

This clonotype has ten or more counts. The chain carries TRBV27 and TRBJ2-5; maybe TRBD2 (5 bases). In germline, CDR1 is MNHEY, CDR2 SMNVEV (reference sequence). CDR3 length: 17 amino acids. Trimming left V 0 bases short and J 2 bases short, with 16 bases between. The CDR3 nucleotides read TGTGCCAGCAGTTTATCTCCCCCTGGGCGGGCACAAGAGACCCAGTACTTC. It is translated as CASSLSPPGRAQETQYF.

This clonotype came up many times. Compared with germline, one end of the junction differs, possibly owing to a read error. The chain employs TRBV20-1 and TRBJ2-7; TRBD1 aligns across 7 bases. Germline CDR1 reads DFQATT; CDR2 reads SNEGSKA (reference sequence). The CDR3 extends over 14 amino acids. The CDR3 DNA reads as TGCAGTACTAGATCACCGGGACAGAACTACGAGCAGTACTTC. Protein: CSTRSPGQNYEQYF.

This clonotype was counted many times. The V and J genes are TRBV11-1 and TRBJ1-2; D call uncertain. Germline CDR1 and CDR2: SGHAT and FQDESV (reference sequence). This CDR3 contains 17 residues. V lost 7 bases and J 7 bases, leaving 28 bases between the germline ends. The DNA for the CDR3 is TGTGCCAGCATACCCGTTTTAACAGCTAGCCTAGGTGGTGGCTACACCTTC. Translation gives CASIPVLTASLGGGYTF.

Ten or more counts support this clonotype. The chain uses TRBV20-1 and TRBJ2-5; perhaps TRBD2 as D (6 bases). Germline values: CDR1 DFQATT, CDR2 SNEGSKA (reference sequence). V lost 6 bases, J lost 5 bases, and 16 bases lay in between. The CDR3 loop spans 13 amino acids. The CDR3 is CSALWGERETQYF. In DNA, the CDR3 is TGCAGTGCCTTATGGGGGGAGAGGGAGACCCAGTACTTC.

This clonotype was recorded many times. This chain joins TRBV7-2 and TRBJ2-1; 9 bases line up with TRBD2. Looked up from germline, CDR1 is SGHTA and CDR2 is FQGNSA. This CDR3 spans 15 amino acids. V shed 5 bases, J shed 8 bases, and the junction held 10 bases outside the gene matches. DNA of the CDR3: TGTGCCAGCAGCCGCAAAGGCGGGGGGGCCGATGAGCAGTTCTTC. Amino acids: CASSRKGGGADEQFF.

This clonotype came up many times. The CDR3 DNA sequence: TGTGCCTGGAGTCGAGGGAGCACAGATACGCAGTATTTT. It is translated as CAWSRGSTDTQYF. The chain has TRBV30 and TRBJ2-3, with D perhaps TRBD2 (5 bases). CDR1 and CDR2 (germline): GTSNPN, SVGIG (reference sequence). This CDR3 is built from 13 residues. Trimming took 2 bases from V and 0 from J, leaving 6 bases between them. Full variable domain (outside the CDR3, taken from reference TRBV30 and TRBJ2-3): SQTIHQWPATLVQPVGSPLSLECTVEGTSNPNLYWYRQAAGRGLQLLFYSVGIGQISSEVPQNLSASRPQDRQFILSSKKLLLSDSGFYLCAWSRGSTDTQYFGPGTRLTVL.

This clonotype came up many times. The chain couples TRBV12-3 or TRBV12-4 to TRBJ2-5; D unclear. The CDR3 is 13 amino acids. Trimming removed 5 bases at V and 2 bases at J, with 9 bases between. The CDR3 DNA reads TGTGCCAGCAGTCCTACTTGGCAAGAGACCCAGTACTTC. It codes for CASSPTWQETQYF.

At least ten counts were recorded for this clonotype. The chain recombines TRBV6-2 or TRBV6-3 with TRBJ1-1; weak D call: TRBD1 (5 bases). Germline-derived CDR1 and CDR2 are MNHEY and SVGEGT. V lost 0 bases to trimming and J lost 4 bases, with 9 bases between them. The CDR3 spans 14 residues. For the CDR3, the DNA is TGTGCCAGCAGTTACTCGCCAGGGAGCACTGAAGCTTTCTTT. Residues: CASSYSPGSTEAFF.

In this sample, this clonotype turned up many times. V usage is TRBV7-3 and J usage is TRBJ2-2; a weak D match, TRBD1 (5 bases). Germline V gene data show CDR1 as SGHTA and CDR2 as FQGTGA. The CDR3 is made up of 13 amino acids. Trimming removed 5 bases from V and 7 bases from J, with 11 bases in between. The CDR3 reads CASSPGHGGELFF. In DNA, the CDR3 is TGTGCCAGCAGCCCAGGGCATGGCGGGGAGCTGTTTTTT.

This clonotype was recorded many times. The chain couples TRBV6-1 to TRBJ2-5; D gene ambiguous. The germline gives CDR1 MNHNS, CDR2 SASEGT. CDR3 length equals 11 residues. Trimming took off 7 bases at V and 5 bases at J, with 8 bases between the two ends. The CDR3 DNA sequence: TGTGCCAGCAACCTTGGGGAGACCCAGTACTTC. It encodes CASNLGETQYF.

This clonotype was seen at least ten times. The chain employs TRBV29-1 and TRBJ2-7, with TRBD1 matching 10 bases. Germline values: CDR1 SQVTM, CDR2 ANQGSEA. After removal of 4 bases from V and 0 bases from J, the junction contained 0 bases not matched to a gene. This CDR3 has 13 amino acids. The CDR3 region has the DNA TGCAGCGTTGGGACAGGGGGCTCCTACGAGCAGTACTTC. It encodes CSVGTGGSYEQYF.

This rearrangement joins TRBV27 to TRBJ2-5, with no clear D. Looked up from germline, CDR1 is MNHEY and CDR2 is SMNVEV (reference sequence). CDR3 size: 14 residues. Trimming removed 6 bases from V and 4 bases from J, with 15 bases in between. The DNA of the CDR3 is TGTGCCAGCAGAGTCTTTGCCAGTCTAGAGACCCAGTACTTC. This gives the protein CASRVFASLETQYF.

This clonotype was picked up many times. This chain uses TRBV19 with TRBJ1-1; perhaps TRBD1 as D (6 bases). With 2 bases removed from V and 2 bases from J, the gap between germline ends came to 12 bases. Per the germline V gene, CDR1 is LNHDA and CDR2 is SQIVND (reference sequence). The CDR3 has 15 residues. Written as DNA, the CDR3 is TGTGCCAGTAGTATACTGGGACACTTAAACACTGAAGCTTTCTTT. This encodes CASSILGHLNTEAFF.

This clonotype was observed many times. The J gene is TRBJ2-5, the V gene TRBV4-2; a possible D gene is TRBD2 (6 bases). Germline CDR1 LGHNA, CDR2 YNFKEQ. The CDR3 loop spans 14 amino acids. Trimming pared 0 bases from V and 3 bases from J, leaving 8 bases between. In DNA, the CDR3 is TGTGCCAGCAGCCAAGAGGGCGGGGAAGAGACCCAGTACTTC. Translating it yields CASSQEGGEETQYF.

This clonotype has at least ten counts. This chain links TRBV28 with TRBJ1-1; D remains ambiguous. Trimming shortened V by 8 bases and J by 2 bases, and 15 bases separated the two germline ends. Germline assignment: CDR1 MDHEN and CDR2 SYDVKM. The CDR3 contains 14 residues. The CDR3 loop reads CASCRLKPNTEAFF. CDR3 nucleotides: TGTGCCAGCTGTCGATTAAAACCTAACACTGAAGCTTTCTTT.

The table lists this clonotype with many counts. The J gene is TRBJ1-6, the V gene TRBV5-4; TRBD1 agrees at 7 bases. V shed 0 bases and J 16 bases; nucleotides not matched to a gene: 19. The length of the CDR3 is 17 residues. Germline V gene sequence: CDR1 SGHNT, CDR2 YYREEE (reference sequence). The CDR3 region has the DNA TGTGCCAGCAGCTTGGGCAGCATGACAGGGCGGGAGGTTGTGCTCCACTTT. Translating gives CASSLGSMTGREVVLHF.

This clonotype occurred many times. The J gene is TRBJ2-5, the V gene TRBV6-6, with 15 bases that match TRBD2. V shed 6 bases, J shed 7 bases, and the junction held 6 bases outside the gene matches. CDR1 and CDR2 from the germline V gene are MNHNY and SVGAGI (reference sequence). This CDR3 spans 15 amino acids. CDR3 sequence: CASSPGLAGGRTQYF. CDR3 DNA sequence: TGTGCCAGCAGCCCGGGACTAGCGGGGGGAAGGACCCAGTACTTC.

This clonotype has a count of ten or more. The chain uses TRBV28 and TRBJ2-5; tentative D call: TRBD2 (5 bases). The V and J ends lost 2 bases and 2 bases respectively, with 12 bases between them. Germline CDR1 and CDR2: MDHEN and SYDVKM. The CDR3 is 15 residues long. CDR3 loop: CASSLGGGGQETQYF. CDR3 sequence (DNA): TGTGCCAGCAGTTTAGGAGGCGGTGGGCAAGAGACCCAGTACTTC.

This chain uses TRBV6-1 with TRBJ2-5; D is perhaps TRBD1 (5 bases). The germline V gene encodes CDR1 MNHNS and CDR2 SASEGT. The CDR3 has 17 amino acids. V was cut by 1 base and J by 0 bases, with 15 bases left in between. Here the CDR3 reads CASSEDPPGSYQETQYF. CDR3 sequence (DNA): TGTGCCAGCAGTGAAGACCCCCCAGGGTCGTACCAAGAGACCCAGTACTTC.

J is TRBJ2-7 and V is TRBV12-3 or TRBV12-4, with a weak D call TRBD2 (6 bases). The CDR3 spans 14 residues. The V end lost 3 bases, the J end lost 6 bases, and 15 bases lay between the germline ends. CDR3 sequence (DNA): TGTGCCAGCAGTTTGACGGGAGACGAGGGCGAGCAGTACTTC. This encodes CASSLTGDEGEQYF.

With respect to this clonotype: Sequence at one end of the junction differs from germline and may be a read error. The chain recombines TRBV6-1 with TRBJ1-2; tentatively, D is TRBD1 (6 bases). The CDR3 extends over 15 amino acids. Germline-derived CDR1 and CDR2 are MNHNS and SASEGT. The CDR3 region is CASSDGVGGHYGYAF. CDR3 DNA: TGTGCCAGCAGTGACGGAGTCGGGGGGCACTATGGCTACGCCTTC.

This clonotype was recorded many times. The V and J genes are TRBV29-1 and TRBJ1-1, with 8 bases aligning to TRBD1. The length of the CDR3 is 13 residues. V dropped 4 bases and J dropped 6; count of bases not matched to a gene: 7. From germline, CDR1 is SQVTM and CDR2 ANQGSEA. The CDR3 DNA reads TGCAGCGTTGCAGGGGGCGCCTTCTCTGAAGCTTTCTTT. It translates to CSVAGGAFSEAFF.

This clonotype was counted ten times or more. The rearrangement links TRBV28 to TRBJ1-1, with a weak D call TRBD1 (5 bases). V lost 4 bases, J lost 0 bases, and 15 bases lay in between. Germline loops: CDR1 MDHEN, CDR2 SYDVKM. The CDR3 totals 16 residues. The CDR3 DNA reads as TGTGCCAGCAGTTCCCGGGGGGGAACCATGAACACTGAAGCTTTCTTT. Protein: CASSSRGGTMNTEAFF.